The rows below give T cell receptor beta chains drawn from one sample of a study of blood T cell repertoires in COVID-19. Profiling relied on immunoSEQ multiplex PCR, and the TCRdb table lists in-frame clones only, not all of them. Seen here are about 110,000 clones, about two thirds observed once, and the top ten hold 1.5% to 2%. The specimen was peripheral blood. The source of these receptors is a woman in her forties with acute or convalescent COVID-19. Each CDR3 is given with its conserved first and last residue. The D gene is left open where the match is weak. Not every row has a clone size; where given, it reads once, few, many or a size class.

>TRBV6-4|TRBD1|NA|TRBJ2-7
TGTGCTCTAACGGACAGGGGCAGCTCCTACGAGCAGTACTTC
CALTDRGSSYEQYF
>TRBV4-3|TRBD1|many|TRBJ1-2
TGCGCCAGCAGCCAAGTTTTTCAGGGGGCCTATGGCTACACCTTC
CASSQVFQGAYGYTF
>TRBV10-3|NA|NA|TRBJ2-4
TGTGCCATCAGTGAGTCAAGCGGGTCGTCAGACAAAAACATTCAGTACTTC
CAISESSGSSDKNIQYF
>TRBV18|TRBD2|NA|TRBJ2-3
TGTGCCAGCTCCTCGGGGGGTAACACAGATACGCAGTATTTT
CASSSGGNTDTQYF
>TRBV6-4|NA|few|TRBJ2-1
TGTGCCAGCCAACTGGGACATGACTCCTACAATGAGCAGTTCTTC
CASQLGHDSYNEQFF
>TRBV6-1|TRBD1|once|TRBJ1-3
TGTGCCAGCAGCGGACAGGGCTCTGGAAACACCATATATTTT
CASSGQGSGNTIYF
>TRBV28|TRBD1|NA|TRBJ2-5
TGTGCCAGCAGAGGGACAGCGCTACAAGAGACCCAGTACTTC
CASRGTALQETQYF
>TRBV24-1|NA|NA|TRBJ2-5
TGTGCCACCAGTGAACACGGACAGATAGAGACCCAGTACTTC
CATSEHGQIETQYF
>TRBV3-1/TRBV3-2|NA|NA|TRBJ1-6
TGTGCCAGCAACCAAGAAGGGGCAGGCCCCTATAATTCACCCCTCCACTTT
CASNQEGAGPYNSPLHF
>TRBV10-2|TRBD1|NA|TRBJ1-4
TGCGCCAGTGGACAGGGGGCATTTCAAAAACTGTTTTTT
CASGQGAFQKLFF
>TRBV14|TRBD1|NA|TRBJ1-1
TGTGCCAGCAGCCCAAACACAGGGGGGGGAACTGAAGCTTTCTTT
CASSPNTGGGTEAFF
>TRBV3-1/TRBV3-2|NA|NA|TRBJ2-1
TGTGCCAGCAGCCTCAACAATGAGCAGTTCTTC
CASSLNNEQFF
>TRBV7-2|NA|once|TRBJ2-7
TGTGCCAGCAGCTTCGGACAGTATTCCGAGCAGTACTTC
CASSFGQYSEQYF
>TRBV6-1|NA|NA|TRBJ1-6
TGTGCCAGCAGTGAACGAGGGCCGGGGAATTCACCCCTCCACTTT
CASSERGPGNSPLHF
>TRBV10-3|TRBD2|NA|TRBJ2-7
TGTGCCATCAGTGAGAGGACTAGCTACGAGCAGTACTTC
CAISERTSYEQYF
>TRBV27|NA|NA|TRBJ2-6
TGTGCCAGCCGTCCCGAGCTTGGGGCCAACGTCCTGACTTTC
CASRPELGANVLTF
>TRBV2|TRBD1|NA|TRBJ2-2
TGTGCCAGCTTTAAGAGGGACAGGGGCGCGGGGGAGGACACCGGGGAGCTGTTTTTT
CASFKRDRGAGEDTGELFF
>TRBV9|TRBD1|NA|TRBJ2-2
TGTGCCAGCAGCGCCCGGACAGGGATCGGGGAGCTGTTTTTT
CASSARTGIGELFF
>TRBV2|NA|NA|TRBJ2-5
TGTGCCAGCAGTGATCCGGCAGGGTCGGAGACCCAGTACTTC
CASSDPAGSETQYF
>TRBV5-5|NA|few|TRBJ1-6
TGTGCCAGCAGCTTGGACTGGAATTCACCCCTCCACTTT
CASSLDWNSPLHF
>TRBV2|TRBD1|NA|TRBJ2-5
TGTGCCAGCAGGACCGGGACAGGGGTAGAGACCCAGTACTTC
CASRTGTGVETQYF
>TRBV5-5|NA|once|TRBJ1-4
TGTGCCAGCAGCTTGGCCTTTGGGGGGATTGGTGAAAAACTGTTTTTT
CASSLAFGGIGEKLFF